Listed below are T cell receptor beta chains from one sample, sequenced in a study of CD8 T cells in Susac syndrome. MiXCR was run by TCRdb on the immunoSEQ multiplex PCR reads, yielding one entry per CDR3 protein. The data contain under 200,000 distinct CDR3 sequences, around 93% of them seen just once; the ten biggest clones take up roughly 0.096%. Material for sequencing was CD4+ T cells from PBMCs. The receptors were gathered from a human donor in good health. The CDR3 runs from the conserved cysteine through the conserved F or W. A row's size may be missing; if present it is once, few, many or a size class.

j_call clone_size cdr3_length v_call cdr3_aa
TRBJ1-4 - 13 TRBV28 CASEQGFNEKLFF
TRBJ1-1 once 16 TRBV27 CASSWGRGLKNTEAFF
TRBJ2-2 - 16 TRBV9 CASSVDWLTNTGELFF
TRBJ2-5 - 12 TRBV2 CASTGLIETQYF
TRBJ1-1 - 16 TRBV4-1 CASSQSLTGPNSEAFF
TRBJ1-2 - 13 TRBV20-1 CSAGGEEVYGYTF
TRBJ1-1 - 13 TRBV30 CAWSPNRNTEAFF
TRBJ2-5 - 20 TRBV4-2 CASSQDSRTSGGTYQETQYF
TRBJ2-7 once 15 TRBV27 CASSLLGQGWGEQYF
TRBJ2-1 once 15 TRBV12-3/TRBV12-4 CASSLDSTDYNEQFF
TRBJ1-2 - 14 TRBV3-1 CASSSNPGGKGYTF
TRBJ1-2 - 15 TRBV28 CASSSGQQNLYGYTF
TRBJ1-3 - 16 TRBV28 CASSSLPLYSGNTIYF
TRBJ2-4 - 11 TRBV12-3/TRBV12-4 CATGAGNIQYF
TRBJ2-7 - 13 TRBV27 CASSLQGNYEQYF
TRBJ2-7 - 14 TRBV2 CASSPLRGEGEQYF
TRBJ1-5 once 15 TRBV18 CASSRTGTPYQPQHF
TRBJ2-3 - 13 TRBV20-1 CSAWDREADTQYF
TRBJ2-5 once 17 TRBV14 CASSQAPVGAFQETQYF
TRBJ1-6 - 16 TRBV7-2 CASSSRSTGEGSPLHF
TRBJ2-1 - 14 TRBV5-1 CASRRLGGVNEQFF
TRBJ2-5 - 15 TRBV7-2 CASSRLAGNQETQYF
TRBJ2-3 - 16 TRBV6-6 CASSYLPVPGTDTQYF
TRBJ2-7 - 15 TRBV9 CASSPERGINQEQYF
TRBJ2-6 - 15 TRBV15 CATSGTGSGANVLTF
TRBJ2-7 - 15 TRBV20-1 CSARERQTFSYEQYF
TRBJ1-5 few 13 TRBV3-1 CASSQGRAQPQHF
TRBJ2-4 - 18 TRBV28 CAGRTPPSRGLGKNIQYF
TRBJ2-1 - 15 TRBV5-1 CASNPRGGGGNEQFF
TRBJ2-1 - 16 TRBV6-5 CASSYSGKSSYNEQFF
TRBJ2-3 - 13 TRBV20-1 CSAQGQGTDTQYF
TRBJ2-6 once 15 TRBV4-1 CASSQDGVGANVLTF
TRBJ2-3 - 14 TRBV7-2 CASNRAGGADTQYF
TRBJ1-5 - 14 TRBV5-1 CASSLDGTSQPQHF
TRBJ1-5 - 13 TRBV27 CATRGGVNQPQHF
TRBJ2-7 - 12 TRBV10-3 CAISGGAQEQYF
TRBJ2-3 - 14 TRBV5-1 CASSFLSNTDTQYF
TRBJ2-2 - 13 TRBV7-3 CASSQVNTGELFF
TRBJ2-5 - 15 TRBV7-2 CASSPGSRKMETQYF
TRBJ2-1 - 13 TRBV2 CASSFLSGGEQFF
TRBJ2-5 once 13 TRBV9 CASSAETSGPQYF
TRBJ1-3 - 15 TRBV27 CASSLIGAPGNTIYF
TRBJ1-5 once 16 TRBV4-2 CASSQAGGSANQPQHF
TRBJ1-4 - 12 TRBV29-1 CSVSTGTEKLFF
TRBJ2-5 - 15 TRBV7-8 CASSLGGGLEKPQYF
TRBJ2-6 - 16 TRBV7-2 CASSLRPSSGANVLTF
TRBJ1-1 once 13 TRBV29-1 CSVGGRMNTEAFF
TRBJ2-7 - 12 TRBV5-6 CASHRVGSEQYF
TRBJ1-1 - 15 TRBV12-3/TRBV12-4 CASSPTPSMNTEVFF
TRBJ1-2 - 13 TRBV5-1 CASSLQALYGYTF
TRBJ2-7 - 11 TRBV28 CASSFRVEQYF
TRBJ2-7 once 15 TRBV9 CASSVAPASGSQQYF
TRBJ1-2 - 11 TRBV6-5 CAAKVDYGYTF